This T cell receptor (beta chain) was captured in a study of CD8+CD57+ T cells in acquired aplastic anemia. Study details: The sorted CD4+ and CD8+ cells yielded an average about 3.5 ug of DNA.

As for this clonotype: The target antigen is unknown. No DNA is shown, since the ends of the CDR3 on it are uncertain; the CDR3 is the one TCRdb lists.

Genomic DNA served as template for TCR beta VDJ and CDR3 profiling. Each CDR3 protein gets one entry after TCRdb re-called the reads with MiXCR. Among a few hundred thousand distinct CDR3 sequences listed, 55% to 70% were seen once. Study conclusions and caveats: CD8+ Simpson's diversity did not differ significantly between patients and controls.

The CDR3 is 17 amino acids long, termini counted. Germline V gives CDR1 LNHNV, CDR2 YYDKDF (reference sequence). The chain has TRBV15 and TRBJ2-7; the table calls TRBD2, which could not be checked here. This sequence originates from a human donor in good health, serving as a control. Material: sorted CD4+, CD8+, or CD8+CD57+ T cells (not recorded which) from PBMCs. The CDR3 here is CASSLGLRAKQYFEQDF.